Only a few counts were recorded for the clone carrying this T cell receptor beta chain. Its antigen is unidentified. V was shortened by 2 bases and J by 5 bases, with 19 bases between the two germline ends. CDR3 length equals 16 residues. Germline CDR1 and CDR2: SEHNR and FQNEAQ (reference sequence). This specimen belongs to a study of identical twins. TCRdb itself ran the 5' RACE reads through MiXCR, one entry per CDR3 protein. The sample shows around 1.7 million distinct CDR3 sequences, more than 30% of them seen only once. Broader study findings: Reduced insertions were recorded for abundant cord blood beta clonotypes, with no such pattern in memory repertoires. Donors were not followed over many years; analysis was cross-sectional. The presence of invariant MAIT and iNKT cells could partly confound analyses of zero-insertion sequences.

This receptor was identified in a newborn girl in good health. Source material: cord blood. The genes are TRBV7-9 and TRBJ2-7, with D perhaps assigned TRBD1 or TRBD2 (5 bases each). Here the CDR3 reads CASSLIDRWGFHEQYF. CDR3 bases: TGTGCCAGCAGCTTAATAGATCGCTGGGGGTTCCACGAGCAGTACTTC.